The present T cell receptor beta chain was sequenced within a study of blood T cell repertoires in COVID-19. Study-wide background: The study drew acute and convalescent COVID-19 samples from the United States, Italy and Spain. From T cells, B-cell-depleted T cells, or PBMCs came the material, which was cDNA or gDNA.

CDR1 ENHRY and CDR2 SYGVKD come from the germline V gene. This CDR3 has 14 amino acids. After removal of 10 bases from V and 4 bases from J, the junction contained 9 bases not matched to a gene. Authors' processing steps: Reference gene primer amplification in the assay estimated nucleated cell counts. The method was immunoSEQ multiplex PCR; TCRdb's version includes in-frame clones alone and lacks a portion of them. The DNA gave D and trimming, while V, J and clone size come from that table. In the table there are roughly 190,000 clones, around four fifths of which are singletons. The gene calls are TRBV10-3 and TRBJ2-3; 9 bases map to TRBD1. The TCR was taken from a man in his fifties or sixties with active or convalescent COVID-19. Sequencing was carried out using peripheral blood. The DNA of the CDR3 is TGTGCCACTGCCGGGACAGGGAAATCAGATACGCAGTATTTT. Amino acids: CATAGTGKSDTQYF.